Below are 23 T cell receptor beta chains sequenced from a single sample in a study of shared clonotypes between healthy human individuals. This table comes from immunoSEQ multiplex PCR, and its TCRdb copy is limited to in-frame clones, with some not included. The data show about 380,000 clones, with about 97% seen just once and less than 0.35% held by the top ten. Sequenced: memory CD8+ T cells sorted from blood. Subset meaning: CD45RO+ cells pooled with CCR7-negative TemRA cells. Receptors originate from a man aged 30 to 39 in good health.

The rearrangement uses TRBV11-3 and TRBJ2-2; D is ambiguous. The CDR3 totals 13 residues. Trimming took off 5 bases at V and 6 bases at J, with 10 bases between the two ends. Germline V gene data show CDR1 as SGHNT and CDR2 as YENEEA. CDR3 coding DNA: TGTGCCAGCAGCCCCAACGGTCCCGGGGAGCTGTTTTTT. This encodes CASSPNGPGELFF.

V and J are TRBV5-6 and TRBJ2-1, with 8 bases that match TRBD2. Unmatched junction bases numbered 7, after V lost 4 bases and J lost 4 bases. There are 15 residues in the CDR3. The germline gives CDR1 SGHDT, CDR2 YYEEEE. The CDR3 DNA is TGTGCCAGCAGCCCTACCGGGAGGGCTTACAATGAGCAGTTCTTC. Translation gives CASSPTGRAYNEQFF.

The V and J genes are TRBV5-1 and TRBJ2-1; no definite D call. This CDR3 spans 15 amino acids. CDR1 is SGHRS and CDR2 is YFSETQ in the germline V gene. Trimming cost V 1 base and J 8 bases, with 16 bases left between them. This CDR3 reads CASSLFALPMDEQFF. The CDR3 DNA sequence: TGCGCCAGCAGCTTGTTTGCGCTACCCATGGATGAGCAGTTCTTC.

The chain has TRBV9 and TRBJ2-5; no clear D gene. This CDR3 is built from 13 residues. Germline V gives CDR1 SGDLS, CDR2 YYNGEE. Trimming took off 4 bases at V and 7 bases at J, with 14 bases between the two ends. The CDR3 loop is CASSPPSVGTQYF. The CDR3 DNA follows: TGTGCCAGCAGCCCCCCTTCGGTGGGGACCCAGTACTTC.

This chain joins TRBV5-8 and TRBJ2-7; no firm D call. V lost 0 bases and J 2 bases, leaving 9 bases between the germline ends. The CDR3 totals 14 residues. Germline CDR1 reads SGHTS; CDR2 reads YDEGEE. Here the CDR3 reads CASSLVSGPYEQYF. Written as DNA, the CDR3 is TGTGCCAGCAGCTTGGTTTCGGGTCCCTACGAGCAGTACTTC.

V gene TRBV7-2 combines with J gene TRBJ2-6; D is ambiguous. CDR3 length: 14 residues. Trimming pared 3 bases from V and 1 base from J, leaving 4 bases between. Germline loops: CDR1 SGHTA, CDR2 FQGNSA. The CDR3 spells CASSFGSGANVLTF. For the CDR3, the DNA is TGTGCCAGCAGCTTCGGGTCTGGGGCCAACGTCCTGACTTTC.

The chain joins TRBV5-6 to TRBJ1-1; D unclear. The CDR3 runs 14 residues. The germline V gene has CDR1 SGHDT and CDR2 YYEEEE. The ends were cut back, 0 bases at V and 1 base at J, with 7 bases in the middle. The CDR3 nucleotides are TGTGCCAGCAGCTTGGATTGGAAGAACACTGAAGCTTTCTTT. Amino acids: CASSLDWKNTEAFF. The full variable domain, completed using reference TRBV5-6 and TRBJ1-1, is DAGVTQSPTHLIKTRGQQVTLRCSPKSGHDTVSWYQQALGQGPQFIFQYYEEEERQRGNFPDRFSGHQFPNYSSELNVNALLLGDSALYLCASSLDWKNTEAFFGQGTRLTVV.

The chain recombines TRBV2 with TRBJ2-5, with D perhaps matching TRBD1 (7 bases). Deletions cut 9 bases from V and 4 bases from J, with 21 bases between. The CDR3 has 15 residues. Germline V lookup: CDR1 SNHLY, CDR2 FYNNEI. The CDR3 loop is CASWSRGARRETQYF. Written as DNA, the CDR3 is TGTGCCAGTTGGAGCAGGGGGGCACGAAGAGAGACCCAGTACTTC.

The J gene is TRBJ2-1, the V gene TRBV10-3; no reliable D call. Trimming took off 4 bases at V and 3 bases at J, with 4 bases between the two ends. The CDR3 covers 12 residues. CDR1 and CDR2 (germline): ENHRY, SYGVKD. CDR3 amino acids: CAISANYNEQFF. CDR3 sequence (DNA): TGTGCCATCAGTGCCAACTACAATGAGCAGTTCTTC.

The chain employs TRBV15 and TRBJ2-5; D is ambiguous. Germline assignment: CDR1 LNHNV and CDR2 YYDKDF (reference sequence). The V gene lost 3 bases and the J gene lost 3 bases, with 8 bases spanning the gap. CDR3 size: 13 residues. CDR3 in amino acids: CATSRIHEETQYF. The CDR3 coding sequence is TGTGCCACCAGCAGGATTCATGAAGAGACCCAGTACTTC.

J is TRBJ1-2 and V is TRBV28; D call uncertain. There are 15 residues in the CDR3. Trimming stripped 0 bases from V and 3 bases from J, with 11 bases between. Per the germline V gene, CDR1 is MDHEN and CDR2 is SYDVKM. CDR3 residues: CASSLWAAPHYGYTF. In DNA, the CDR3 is TGTGCCAGCAGTTTATGGGCAGCTCCTCACTATGGCTACACCTTC.

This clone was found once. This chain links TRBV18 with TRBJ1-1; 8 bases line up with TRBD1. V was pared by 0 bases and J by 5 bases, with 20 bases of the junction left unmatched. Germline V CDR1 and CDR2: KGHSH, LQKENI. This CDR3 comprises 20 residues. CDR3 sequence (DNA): TGTGCCAGCTCACCACCGAGGGTGACTGAAACAGGGGGAATTTGGACTGAAGCTTTCTTT. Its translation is CASSPPRVTETGGIWTEAFF.

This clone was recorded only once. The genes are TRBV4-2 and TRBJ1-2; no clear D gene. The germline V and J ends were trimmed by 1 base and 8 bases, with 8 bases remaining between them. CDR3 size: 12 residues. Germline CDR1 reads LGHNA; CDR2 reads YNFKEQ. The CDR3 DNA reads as TGTGCCAGCAGCCAAGCGGAGGTCGGCTACACCTTC. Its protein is CASSQAEVGYTF.

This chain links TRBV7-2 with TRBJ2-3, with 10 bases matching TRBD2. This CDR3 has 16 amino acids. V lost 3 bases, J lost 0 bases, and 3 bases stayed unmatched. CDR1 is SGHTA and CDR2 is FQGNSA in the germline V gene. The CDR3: CASSFLAGGSTDTQYF. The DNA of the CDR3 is TGTGCCAGCAGCTTTTTAGCGGGAGGTAGCACAGATACGCAGTATTTT.

The CDR3 DNA reads as TGTGCCAGCAGTGGCGGGAGGGCCGGGGATACGCAGTATTTT. Translating gives CASSGGRAGDTQYF. The chain carries TRBV2 and TRBJ2-3; 9 bases fit TRBD2. Germline CDR1 is SNHLY and CDR2 is FYNNEI. This CDR3 has 14 residues. The ends lost 4 bases at V and 6 bases at J; junction bases unmatched: 5.

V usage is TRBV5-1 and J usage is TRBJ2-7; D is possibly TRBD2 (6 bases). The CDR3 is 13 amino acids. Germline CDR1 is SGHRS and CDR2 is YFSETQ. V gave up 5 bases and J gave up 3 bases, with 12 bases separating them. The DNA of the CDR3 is TGCGCCAGCAGTCCCCTGGGGGGCTACGAGCAGTACTTC. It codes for CASSPLGGYEQYF.

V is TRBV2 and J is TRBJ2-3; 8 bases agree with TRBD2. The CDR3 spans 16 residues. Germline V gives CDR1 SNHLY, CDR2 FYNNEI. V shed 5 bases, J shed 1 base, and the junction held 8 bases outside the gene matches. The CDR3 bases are TGTGCCAGCAGTAATAGCGGGACCAGGGGCACAGATACGCAGTATTTT. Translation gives CASSNSGTRGTDTQYF.

CDR3: CASSPQGWSNQPQHF. CDR3 bases: TGTGCCAGCAGCCCTCAGGGGTGGAGCAATCAGCCCCAGCATTTT. This sequence joins TRBV2 and TRBJ1-5, with a tentative D call TRBD1 (6 bases). The CDR3 runs 15 residues. Trimming left V 6 bases short and J 1 base short, with 13 bases between. The germline V gene has CDR1 SNHLY and CDR2 FYNNEI.

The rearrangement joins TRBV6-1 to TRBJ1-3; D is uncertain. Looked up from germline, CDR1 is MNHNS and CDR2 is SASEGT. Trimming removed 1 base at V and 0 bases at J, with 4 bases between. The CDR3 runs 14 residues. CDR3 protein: CASSEGHSGNTIYF. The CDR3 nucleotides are TGTGCCAGCAGTGAAGGACACTCTGGAAACACCATATATTTT.

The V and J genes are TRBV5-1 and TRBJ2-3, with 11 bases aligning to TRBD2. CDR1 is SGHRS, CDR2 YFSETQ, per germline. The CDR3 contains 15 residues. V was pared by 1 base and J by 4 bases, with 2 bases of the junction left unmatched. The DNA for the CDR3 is TGCGCCAGCAGCTTGTTAGCGGGAGGGCCAGATACGCAGTATTTT. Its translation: CASSLLAGGPDTQYF.

The CDR3 DNA reads TGTGCCAGCAGAAAAAAACCCCGGGGGGAAAGCGAGCAGTACTTC. This sequence encodes CASRKKPRGESEQYF. The V and J genes are TRBV21-1 and TRBJ2-7; the table assigns TRBD2, which was not confirmed against the DNA. TRBV21-1 is reported as a pseudogene. The CDR3 loop spans 15 amino acids.

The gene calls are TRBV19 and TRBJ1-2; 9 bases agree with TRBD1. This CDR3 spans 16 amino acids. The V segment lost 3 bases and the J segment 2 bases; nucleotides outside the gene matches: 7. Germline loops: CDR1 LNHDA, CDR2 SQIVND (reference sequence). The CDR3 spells CASSISPTGGNYGYTF. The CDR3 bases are TGTGCCAGTAGTATCTCGCCGACAGGGGGGAACTATGGCTACACCTTC. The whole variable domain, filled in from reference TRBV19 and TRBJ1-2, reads DGGITQSPKYLFRKEGQNVTLSCEQNLNHDAMYWYRQDPGQGLRLIYYSQIVNDFQKGDIAEGYSVSREKKESFPLTVTSAQKNPTAFYLCASSISPTGGNYGYTFGSGTRLTVV.

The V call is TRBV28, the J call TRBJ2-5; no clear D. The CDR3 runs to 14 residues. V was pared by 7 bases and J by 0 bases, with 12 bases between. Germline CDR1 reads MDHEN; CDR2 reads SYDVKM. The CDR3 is CASKVRQNQETQYF. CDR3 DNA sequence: TGTGCCAGCAAGGTAAGACAAAACCAAGAGACCCAGTACTTC. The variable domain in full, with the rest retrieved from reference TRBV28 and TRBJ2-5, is DVKVTQSSRYLVKRTGEKVFLECVQDMDHENMFWYRQDPGLGLRLIYFSYDVKMKEKGDIPEGYSVSREKKERFSLILESASTNQTSMYLCASKVRQNQETQYFGPGTRLLVL.